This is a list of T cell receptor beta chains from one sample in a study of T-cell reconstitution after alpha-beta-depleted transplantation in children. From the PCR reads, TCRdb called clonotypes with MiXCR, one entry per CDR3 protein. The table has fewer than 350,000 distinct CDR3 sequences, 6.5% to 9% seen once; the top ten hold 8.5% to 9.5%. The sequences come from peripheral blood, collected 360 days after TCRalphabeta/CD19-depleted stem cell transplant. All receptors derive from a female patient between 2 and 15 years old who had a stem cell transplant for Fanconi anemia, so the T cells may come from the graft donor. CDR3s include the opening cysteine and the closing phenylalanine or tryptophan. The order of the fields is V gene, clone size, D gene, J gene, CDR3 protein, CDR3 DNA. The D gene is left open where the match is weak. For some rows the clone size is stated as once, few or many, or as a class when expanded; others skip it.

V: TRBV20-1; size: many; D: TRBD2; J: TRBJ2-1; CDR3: CSARALQVAGAYNEQFF; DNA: TGCAGTGCTAGAGCCCTACAGGTAGCGGGAGCTTACAATGAGCAGTTCTTC
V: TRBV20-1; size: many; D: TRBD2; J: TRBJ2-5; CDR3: CSANPFKRGAQETQYF; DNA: TGCAGTGCTAACCCTTTCAAGCGGGGGGCGCAAGAGACCCAGTACTTC
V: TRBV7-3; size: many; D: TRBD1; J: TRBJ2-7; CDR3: CASSLGAGGFYEQYF; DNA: TGTGCCAGCAGCTTAGGGGCAGGGGGCTTCTACGAGCAGTACTTC
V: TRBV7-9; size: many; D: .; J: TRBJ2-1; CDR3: CASSLASFGDEQFF; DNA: TGTGCCAGCAGCTTAGCGTCTTTCGGGGATGAGCAGTTCTTC
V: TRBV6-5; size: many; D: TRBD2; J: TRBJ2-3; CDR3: CASSYTIAGGTDTQYF; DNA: TGTGCCAGCAGTTACACTATAGCGGGGGGCACAGATACGCAGTATTTT
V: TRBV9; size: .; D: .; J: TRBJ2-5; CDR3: CASSTQGRETQYF; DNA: TGTGCCAGCAGCACACAGGGGAGGGAGACCCAGTACTTC
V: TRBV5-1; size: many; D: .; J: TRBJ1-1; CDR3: CASSLEPGTTEAFF; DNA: TGCGCCAGCAGCTTGGAGCCGGGTACCACTGAAGCTTTCTTT
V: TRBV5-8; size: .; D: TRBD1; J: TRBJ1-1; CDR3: CASSLTGASEAFF; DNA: TGTGCCAGCAGCTTAACAGGGGCCTCTGAAGCTTTCTTT
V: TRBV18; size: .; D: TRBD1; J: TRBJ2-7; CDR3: CASSPRQGSHEQYF; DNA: TGTGCCAGCTCACCACGACAGGGGTCCCACGAGCAGTACTTC
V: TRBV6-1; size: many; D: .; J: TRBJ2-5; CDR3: CASSRAGQETQYF; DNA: TGTGCCAGCAGTCGAGCGGGCCAAGAGACCCAGTACTTC
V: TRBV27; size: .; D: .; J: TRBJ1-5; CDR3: CASSFGRGNQPQHF; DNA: TGTGCCAGCAGTTTCGGAAGGGGCAATCAGCCCCAGCATTTT
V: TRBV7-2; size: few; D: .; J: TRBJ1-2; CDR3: CASSLKNTHGYTF; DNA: TGTGCCAGCAGCTTAAAAAATACCCACGGCTACACCTTC
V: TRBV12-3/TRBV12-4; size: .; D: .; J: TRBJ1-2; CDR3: CASSLDGAYGYAF; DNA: TGTGCCAGCAGTTTAGACGGAGCCTATGGCTACGCCTTC
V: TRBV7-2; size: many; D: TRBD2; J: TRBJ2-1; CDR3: CASSRVAGSNEQFF; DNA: TGTGCCAGCAGCCGAGTAGCGGGGAGTAATGAGCAGTTCTTC
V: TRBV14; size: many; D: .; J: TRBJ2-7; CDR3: CASSPVRSSYEQYF; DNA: TGTGCCAGCAGCCCCGTGAGGAGCTCCTACGAGCAGTACTTC
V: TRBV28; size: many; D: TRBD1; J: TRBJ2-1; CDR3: CASSFGDRESFF; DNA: TGTGCCAGCAGTTTTGGTGACAGGGAATCGTTCTTC
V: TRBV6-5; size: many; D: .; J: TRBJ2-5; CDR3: CASSYSGGYQETQYF; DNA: TGTGCCAGCAGTTACTCGGGCGGTTACCAAGAGACCCAGTACTTC
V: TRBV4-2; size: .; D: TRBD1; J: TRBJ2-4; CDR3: CASSQDPVGTGAKNIQYF; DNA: TGTGCCAGCAGCCAAGATCCGGTGGGGACAGGAGCCAAAAACATTCAGTACTTC
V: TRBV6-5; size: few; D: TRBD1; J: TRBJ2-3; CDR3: CASSYGSRGIADTQYF; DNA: TGTGCCAGCAGTTACGGGAGCAGGGGGATCGCAGATACGCAGTATTTT
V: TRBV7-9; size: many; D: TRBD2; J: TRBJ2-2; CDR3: CASSFELAGVTGELFF; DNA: TGTGCCAGCAGCTTCGAACTAGCGGGAGTCACCGGGGAGCTGTTTTTT
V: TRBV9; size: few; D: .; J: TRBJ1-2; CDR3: CASSVGLGNYGYTF; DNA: TGTGCCAGCAGCGTAGGACTGGGTAACTATGGCTACACCTTC
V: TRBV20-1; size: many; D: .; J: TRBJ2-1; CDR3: CSASGRSWANEQFF; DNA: TGCAGTGCTAGCGGGAGAAGCTGGGCCAATGAGCAGTTCTTC
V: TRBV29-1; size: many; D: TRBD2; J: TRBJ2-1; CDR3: CSVEGSGAEQFF; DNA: TGCAGCGTTGAGGGTAGCGGGGCGGAGCAGTTCTTC
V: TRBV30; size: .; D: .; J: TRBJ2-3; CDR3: CAWSESGSLTDTQYF; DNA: TGTGCCTGGAGTGAAAGTGGATCCTTGACAGATACGCAGTATTTT
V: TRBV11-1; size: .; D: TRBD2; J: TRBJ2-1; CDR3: CASRLTRITSGGYNEQFF; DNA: TGTGCCAGCAGACTTACCAGAATTACTAGCGGGGGTTACAATGAGCAGTTCTTC
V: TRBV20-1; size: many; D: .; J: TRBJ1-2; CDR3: CSAKLVYGYTF; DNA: TGCAGTGCTAAGTTGGTCTATGGCTACACCTTC
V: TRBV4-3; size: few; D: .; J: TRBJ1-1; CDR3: CASSQDLASGNVPEAFF; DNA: TGCGCCAGCAGCCAAGATTTGGCCTCAGGAAATGTTCCTGAAGCTTTCTTT
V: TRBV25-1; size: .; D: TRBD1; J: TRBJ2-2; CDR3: CASSETGSTGELFF; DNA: TGTGCCAGCAGTGAGACAGGGTCCACCGGGGAGCTGTTTTTT
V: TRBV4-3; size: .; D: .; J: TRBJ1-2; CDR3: CASSQDGVNYGYTF; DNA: TGCGCCAGCAGCCAAGATGGGGTCAACTATGGCTACACCTTC